Listed below are T cell receptor beta chains from one sample, sequenced in a study of immune cell composition in non-small cell lung cancer. Data came from immunoSEQ multiplex PCR; TCRdb stores just in-frame clones and leaves some out. The sample carries 14,000 to 15,000 clones, around 69% recorded once. The specimen sequenced was lung tumor tissue. These receptors were taken from a human donor with non-small cell lung cancer. Each CDR3 is given with its conserved first and last residue. The D gene is left open where the match is weak. A clone size is listed for some rows: how often the clone was seen (once, few, many), or a class if it is expanded.

V	size	J	D	DNA	CDR3
TRBV10-2	NA	TRBJ2-1	TRBD2	TGCGCCACACAGCGGGGCTACAATGAGCAGTTCTTC	CATQRGYNEQFF
TRBV5-1	NA	TRBJ2-5	TRBD2	TGCGCCAGCAGCTCTCGGACTAGCGGGGGGGAAGAGACCCAGTACTTC	CASSSRTSGGEETQYF
TRBV11-2	few	TRBJ2-7	TRBD1	TGTGCCAGCAGCAATATTGGGACAGGTGAAAAGCAGTACTTC	CASSNIGTGEKQYF
TRBV7-3	NA	TRBJ2-7	NA	TGTGCCAGCAGCTTAGGACATCTTTACGAGCAGTACTTC	CASSLGHLYEQYF
TRBV4-1	NA	TRBJ1-5	TRBD1	TGCGCCAGCAGCCAAATCGGGACAGTCCGCAATCAGCCCCAGCATTTT	CASSQIGTVRNQPQHF
TRBV5-1	NA	TRBJ2-3	TRBD2	TGCGCCAGCAGCTACGGGACTAGCGGGGGGCCAGATACGCAGTATTTT	CASSYGTSGGPDTQYF
TRBV11-3	NA	TRBJ2-3	TRBD2	TGTGCCAGCAGCCCTGGGACTAGCGGGGAAACAGATACGCAGTATTTT	CASSPGTSGETDTQYF
TRBV20-1	NA	TRBJ2-7	NA	TGCAGTGCCCGGGGAAGAGGAGAGCAGTACTTC	CSARGRGEQYF
TRBV5-1	NA	TRBJ1-4	NA	TGCGCCAGCAGCTTTGCGGGGGGCACAACTAATGAAAAACTGTTTTTT	CASSFAGGTTNEKLFF
TRBV5-1	NA	TRBJ1-5	TRBD1	TGCGCCAGCAGCGCGGGACAGGGCAATCAGCCCCAGCATTTT	CASSAGQGNQPQHF
TRBV18	NA	TRBJ2-1	TRBD2	TGTGCCAGCTCCCCACGCCAGCGGGGTCAGGTCAAGGATGAGCAGTTCTTC	CASSPRQRGQVKDEQFF
TRBV19	NA	TRBJ2-5	NA	TGTGCCAGTAGTTCCATGACTCCCGGTGGAGAGACCCAGTACTTC	CASSSMTPGGETQYF
TRBV18	NA	TRBJ2-6	TRBD1	TGTGCCAGCTCACGGTCCCGGGACAGGCCCTCTGGGGCCAACGTCCTGACTTTC	CASSRSRDRPSGANVLTF
TRBV5-4	once	TRBJ2-7	NA	TGTGCCAGCAGCTCTCCGGGGGACTCCTACGAGCAGTACTTC	CASSSPGDSYEQYF
TRBV27	once	TRBJ1-1	NA	TGTGCCAGTTATACCCGCCAGGGCACTGAAGCTTTCTTT	CASYTRQGTEAFF
TRBV19	NA	TRBJ1-2	TRBD1	TGTGCCAGTCAGCTCGGGGGACAGGGAAACTATGGCTACACCTTC	CASQLGGQGNYGYTF
TRBV5-6	NA	TRBJ1-5	NA	TGTGCCAGCAGCTTATCGTTCCCCAGAAATCAGCCCCAGCATTTT	CASSLSFPRNQPQHF
TRBV15	NA	TRBJ1-1	NA	TGTGCCACCAGCAGAGTAATTAGGGGCACTGAAGCTTTCTTT	CATSRVIRGTEAFF
TRBV27	NA	TRBJ2-1	TRBD2	TGTGCCAGCAGGGGACTAGCGGGGGTGCGATCCTACAATGAGCAGTTCTTC	CASRGLAGVRSYNEQFF
TRBV4-2	NA	TRBJ2-3	TRBD2	TGTGCCAGCAGGCCCAGACTAGCGGGGAGCACAGATACGCAGTATTTT	CASRPRLAGSTDTQYF
TRBV5-4	NA	TRBJ2-1	NA	TGTGCCAGCAGCTTTGACAGACCTTCCTACAATGAGCAGTTCTTC	CASSFDRPSYNEQFF
TRBV7-2	NA	TRBJ1-1	TRBD1	TGTGCCAGCAGCCTGGGGACAGGCCGGAACACTGAAGCTTTCTTT	CASSLGTGRNTEAFF
TRBV6-5	once	TRBJ2-4	NA	TGTGCCAGCAGTTCCGTAGACAGTAATAAAAACATTCAGTACTTC	CASSSVDSNKNIQYF
TRBV6-6	NA	TRBJ2-4	NA	TGTGCCAGCAGCGATGGGGGGATAGCCAAAAACATTCAGTACTTC	CASSDGGIAKNIQYF
TRBV2	NA	TRBJ2-2	NA	TGTGCCAGCACCGTGATCAGAACCGGGGAGCTGTTTTTT	CASTVIRTGELFF
TRBV9	few	TRBJ2-1	NA	TGTGCCAGCAGCGTACTGCCACAGGATGAGCAGTTCTTC	CASSVLPQDEQFF
TRBV6-5	NA	TRBJ1-6	NA	TGTGCCAGCAGTAAGACGACAGCTGTTAATTCACCCCTCCACTTT	CASSKTTAVNSPLHF
TRBV7-2	NA	TRBJ1-2	NA	TGTGCCAGCAGCTTAACTCCGTTCTATGGCTACACCTTC	CASSLTPFYGYTF
TRBV11-2	NA	TRBJ1-2	NA	TGTGCCAGCAGCTTAGGACCAGGGATTTATGGCTACACCTTC	CASSLGPGIYGYTF
TRBV27	NA	TRBJ1-2	TRBD1	TGTGCCAGCAGTTTCCCGACAGGGGAGGGTCGAGACACCTTC	CASSFPTGEGRDTF
TRBV14	once	TRBJ2-7	TRBD1	TGTGCCAGCAGCCTACAGACAGGGGGCGACGAGCAGTACTTC	CASSLQTGGDEQYF
TRBV4-1	once	TRBJ2-5	TRBD2	TGCGCCAGCAGCCAAGCGTCCGGGACTAGCGGGGGATGGAAAGAGACCCAGTACTTC	CASSQASGTSGGWKETQYF
TRBV2	NA	TRBJ1-1	NA	TGTGCCAGCAGTGGGTCAGGCGCCCTAAACACTGAAGCTTTCTTT	CASSGSGALNTEAFF
TRBV6-6	NA	TRBJ2-7	NA	TGTGCCACCGGACAGCGGGGCTCCTACGAGCAGTACTTC	CATGQRGSYEQYF
TRBV7-2	NA	TRBJ1-1	NA	TGTGCCAGCAGCTCCCTCCGGGGTACACCAGAAGCTTTCTTT	CASSSLRGTPEAFF
TRBV5-1	NA	TRBJ1-5	TRBD1	TGCGCCAGCAGCCCTGTCCCGGGACAGGTGAATCAGCCCCAGCATTTT	CASSPVPGQVNQPQHF
TRBV10-3	once	TRBJ2-3	NA	TGTGCCGCCCGGACAGCGGGCACAGATACGCAGTATTTT	CAARTAGTDTQYF
TRBV5-8	NA	TRBJ2-7	TRBD1	TGTGCCAGCAGCTTATACCGGGACAGGGGGGGCGAGCAGTACTTC	CASSLYRDRGGEQYF
TRBV6-5	NA	TRBJ2-5	TRBD2	TGTGCCAGCAGTACAGCGGGGGGCCGAGAGACCCAGTACTTC	CASSTAGGRETQYF
TRBV7-2	NA	TRBJ2-7	NA	TGTGCCAGCAGCTTTACAGGCTACGAGCAGTACTTC	CASSFTGYEQYF
TRBV5-1	NA	TRBJ1-1	NA	TGCGCCAGCAGCTTTGGCCCACAGGGTGCAGACACTGAAGCTTTCTTT	CASSFGPQGADTEAFF
TRBV6-5	NA	TRBJ2-7	NA	TGTGCCAGCAGGGACAGCTCCTACGAGCAGTACTTC	CASRDSSYEQYF